Below, one T cell receptor beta chain is given with its context. Its antigen is not identified. The data stem from a study of blood T cells in healthy people across ages. Overall study findings and caveats: TCR beta diversity, measured per million T cells, fell in a roughly linear way with age. A strong correlation was found between TCR beta diversity and the percentage of naive T cells.

It was with a sample-barcoded 5' primer and a J-beta primer mix that a second PCR of about 6 to 12 cycles was run. TCRdb processed the 5' RACE reads anew with MiXCR; each CDR3 protein has one entry. This table holds 700,000 to 900,000 distinct CDR3 sequences, about 55% found once. The junction had 7 bases not matched to a gene; V was cut back by 6 bases and J by 7 bases. The germline gives CDR1 MNHNY, CDR2 SVGAGI (reference sequence). The CDR3 consists of 14 residues. The chain couples TRBV6-6 to TRBJ2-2, with 8 bases matching TRBD2. The sequence came from a man older than 75 in good health. The sequenced sample consisted of blood. The CDR3 reads CASRSTGGGGELFF. CDR3 sequence (DNA): TGTGCCAGCAGGAGTACGGGAGGGGGCGGGGAGCTGTTTTTT.